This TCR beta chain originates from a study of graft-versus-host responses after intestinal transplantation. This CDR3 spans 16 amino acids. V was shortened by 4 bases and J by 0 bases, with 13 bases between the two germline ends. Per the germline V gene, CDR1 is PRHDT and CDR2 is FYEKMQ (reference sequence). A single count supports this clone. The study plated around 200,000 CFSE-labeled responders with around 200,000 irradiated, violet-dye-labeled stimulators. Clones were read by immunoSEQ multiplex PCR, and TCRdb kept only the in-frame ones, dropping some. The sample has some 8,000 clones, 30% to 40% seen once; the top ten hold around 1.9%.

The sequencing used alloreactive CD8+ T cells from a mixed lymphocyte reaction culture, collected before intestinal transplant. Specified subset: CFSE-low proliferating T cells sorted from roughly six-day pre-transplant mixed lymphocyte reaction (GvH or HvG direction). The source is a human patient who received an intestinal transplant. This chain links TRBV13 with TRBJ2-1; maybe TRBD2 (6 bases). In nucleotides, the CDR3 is TGTGCCAGCAGCTCTTCGGGACTCAACTCCTACAATGAGCAGTTCTTC. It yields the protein CASSSSGLNSYNEQFF.